The T cell receptor beta chain under discussion was sequenced for a study of blood T cell repertoires in COVID-19. The table came from immunoSEQ multiplex PCR; TCRdb's copy has only in-frame clones and leaves some out. The repertoire holds around 250,000 clones, about 87% seen once, with about 1.5% in the top ten. This CDR3 region has 14 residues. Germline assignment: CDR1 SGHRS and CDR2 YFSETQ. V was clipped by 3 bases and J by 5 bases; unmatched bases: 5. The source material was PBMCs or T cells enriched from blood (not recorded which). The TCR originated in a woman in her forties or fifties who had recovered from COVID-19. The chain combines TRBV5-1 with TRBJ2-1; 7 nucleotides match TRBD1. Here the CDR3 DNA reads TGCGCCAGCAGCTGGGGGACAGATAACAATGAGCAGTTCTTC. It translates to CASSWGTDNNEQFF.